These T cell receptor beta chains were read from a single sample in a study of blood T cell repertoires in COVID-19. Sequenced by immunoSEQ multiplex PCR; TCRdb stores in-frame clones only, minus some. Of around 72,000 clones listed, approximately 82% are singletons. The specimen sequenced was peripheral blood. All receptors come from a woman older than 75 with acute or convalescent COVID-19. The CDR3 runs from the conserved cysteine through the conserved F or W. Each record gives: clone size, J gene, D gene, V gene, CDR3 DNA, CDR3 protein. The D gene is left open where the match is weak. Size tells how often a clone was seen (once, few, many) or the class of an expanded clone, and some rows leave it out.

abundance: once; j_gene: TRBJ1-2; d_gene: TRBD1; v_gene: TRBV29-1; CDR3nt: TGCAGCGTCCCGAGGACAGGGGGTTTCGGGGGCTACACCTTC; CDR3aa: CSVPRTGGFGGYTF
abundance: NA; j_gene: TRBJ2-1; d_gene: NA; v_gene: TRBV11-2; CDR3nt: TGTGCCAGCAGCCACGGACAGTCCTACAATGAGCAGTTCTTC; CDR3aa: CASSHGQSYNEQFF
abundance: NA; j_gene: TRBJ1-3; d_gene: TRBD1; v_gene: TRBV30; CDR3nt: TGTGCCTGGAGCGTTACAGGGGCGGGAAACACCATATATTTT; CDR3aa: CAWSVTGAGNTIYF
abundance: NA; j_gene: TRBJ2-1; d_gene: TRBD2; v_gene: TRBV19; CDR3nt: TGTGCCAGTGAAACGATAGCGGGAAATGAGCAGTTCTTC; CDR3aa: CASETIAGNEQFF
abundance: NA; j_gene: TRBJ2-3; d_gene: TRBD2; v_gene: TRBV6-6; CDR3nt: TGTGCCAGCAGGGATATTAGCGGGGAAAACACAGATACGCAGTATTTT; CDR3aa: CASRDISGENTDTQYF
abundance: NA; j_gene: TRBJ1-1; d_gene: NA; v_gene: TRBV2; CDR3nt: TGTGCCAGCAGTGGACAGATGAACACTGAAGCTTTCTTT; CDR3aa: CASSGQMNTEAFF
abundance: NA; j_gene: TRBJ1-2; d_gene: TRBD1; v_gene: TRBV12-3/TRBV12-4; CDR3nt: TGTGCCAGCATTACAACAGGGGGCAACGGCTACACCTTC; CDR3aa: CASITTGGNGYTF
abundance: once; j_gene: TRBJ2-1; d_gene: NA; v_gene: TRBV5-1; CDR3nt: TGCGCCAGCAGCTTGGGAGCCCGCTCCTACAATGAGCAGTTCTTC; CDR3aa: CASSLGARSYNEQFF
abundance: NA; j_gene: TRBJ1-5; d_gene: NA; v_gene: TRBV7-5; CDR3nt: TGTGCCAGAAGCTTAAAAGGACAGGCTGGAGTGAGCAATCAGCCCCAGCATTTT; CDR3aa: CARSLKGQAGVSNQPQHF
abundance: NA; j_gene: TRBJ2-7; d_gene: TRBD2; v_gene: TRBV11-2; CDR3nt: TGTGCCAGCAGCCCTAGGACTAGCGGGTCCTACGAGCAGTACTTC; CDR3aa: CASSPRTSGSYEQYF
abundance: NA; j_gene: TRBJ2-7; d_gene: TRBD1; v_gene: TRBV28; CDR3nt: TGTGCCAGCAGTTTATTGAGTCAGGGGGCTGGCGAGCAGTACTTC; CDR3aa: CASSLLSQGAGEQYF
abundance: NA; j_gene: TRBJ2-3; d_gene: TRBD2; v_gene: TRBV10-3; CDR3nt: TGTGCCATCAGGACTAGCGGGGGGGCTGGCACAGATACGCAGTATTTT; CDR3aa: CAIRTSGGAGTDTQYF
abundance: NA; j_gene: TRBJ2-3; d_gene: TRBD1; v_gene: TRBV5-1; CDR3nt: TGCGCCAGCAGCTACTTAGGGACAGGGGGTTCAGATACGCAGTATTTT; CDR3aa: CASSYLGTGGSDTQYF
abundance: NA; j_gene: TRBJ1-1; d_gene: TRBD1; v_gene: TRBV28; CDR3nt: TGTGCCAGCACTCTCACAGGGGAGGTAGCTTTCTTT; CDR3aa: CASTLTGEVAFF
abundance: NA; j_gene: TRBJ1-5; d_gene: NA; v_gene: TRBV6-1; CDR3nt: TGTGCCAGCAGTCAAGCAAGGGGAAATCAGCCCCAGCATTTT; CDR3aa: CASSQARGNQPQHF
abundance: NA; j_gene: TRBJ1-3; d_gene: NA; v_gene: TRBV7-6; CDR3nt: TGTGCCAGCAGCTTAGGACAACTCCGCTCTGGAAACACCATATATTTT; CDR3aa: CASSLGQLRSGNTIYF
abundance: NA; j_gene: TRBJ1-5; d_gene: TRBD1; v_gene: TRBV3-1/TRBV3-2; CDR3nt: TGTGCCAGCAGCCAAGGTCAGGGGGCGTTCAATCAGCCCCAGCATTTT; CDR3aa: CASSQGQGAFNQPQHF